The entry below gives a single T cell receptor (beta chain) sequence along with its context. This specimen belongs to a study of technical replicates of blood from several donors. CDR1 and CDR2 from the germline V gene are MNHEY and SVGAGI. Trimming shortened V by 8 bases and J by 1 base, and 6 bases separated the two germline ends. The CDR3 totals 13 residues. The method was immunoSEQ multiplex PCR; TCRdb's version includes in-frame clones alone and lacks a portion of them. The table has tens of thousands of clones, 95% to 98% seen once. The clonotype originates from a human donor in good health. V gene TRBV6-5 combines with J gene TRBJ2-6, with D unresolved. Material for sequencing was T cells isolated from PBMCs. The CDR3 sequence is CASGDSGANVLTF. CDR3 DNA: TGTGCCAGCGGAGATTCTGGGGCCAACGTCCTGACTTTC.